This TCR beta chain is from a study of T-cell reconstitution after alpha-beta-depleted transplantation in children. Using unique molecular identifiers, the investigators prepared the TCRbeta library. TCRdb recomputed calls from the PCR reads with MiXCR, one row per CDR3 protein. The repertoire holds approximately 240,000 distinct CDR3 sequences, with about 9.5% as singletons. In its sample, this clonotype was seen many times. This receptor was taken from a human donor who donated a stem cell graft to a child with acute lymphoblastic leukemia. The starting material was PBMCs from the stem cell graft donor, obtained from the stem cell graft.

This CDR3 is CASSVPGRTETIQYF. The DNA for the CDR3 is TGCGCCAGCAGCGTCCCGGGACGGACAGAAACCATTCAGTACTTC. This chain connects TRBV5-1 to TRBJ2-4, with a tentative D call TRBD1 (6 bases). CDR1 is SGHRS, CDR2 YFSETQ, per germline. This CDR3 is 15 amino acids long. Between the trimmed V and J ends, which lost 4 bases and 9 bases, there was a span of 20 bases. The whole variable domain, filled in from reference TRBV5-1 and TRBJ2-4, reads KAGVTQTPRYLIKTRGQQVTLSCSPISGHRSVSWYQQTPGQGLQFLFEYFSETQRNKGNFPGRFSGRQFSNSRSEMNVSTLELGDSALYLCASSVPGRTETIQYFGAGTRLSVL.